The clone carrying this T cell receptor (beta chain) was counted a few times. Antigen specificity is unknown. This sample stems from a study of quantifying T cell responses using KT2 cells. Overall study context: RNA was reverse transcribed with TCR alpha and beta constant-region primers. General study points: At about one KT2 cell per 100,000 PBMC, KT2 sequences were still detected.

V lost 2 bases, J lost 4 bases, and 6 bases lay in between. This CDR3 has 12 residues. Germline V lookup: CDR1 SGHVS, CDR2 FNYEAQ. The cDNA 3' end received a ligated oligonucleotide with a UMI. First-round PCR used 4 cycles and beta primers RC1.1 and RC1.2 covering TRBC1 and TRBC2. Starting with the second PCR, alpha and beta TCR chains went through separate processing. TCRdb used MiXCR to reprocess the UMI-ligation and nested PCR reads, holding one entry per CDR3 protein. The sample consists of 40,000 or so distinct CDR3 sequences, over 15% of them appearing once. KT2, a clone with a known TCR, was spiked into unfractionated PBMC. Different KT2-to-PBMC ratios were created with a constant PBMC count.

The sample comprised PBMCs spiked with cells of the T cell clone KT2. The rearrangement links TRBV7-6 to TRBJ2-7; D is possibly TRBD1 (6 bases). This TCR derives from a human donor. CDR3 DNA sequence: TGTGCCAGCAGCTTACAGGGGTACGAGCAGTACTTC. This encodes CASSLQGYEQYF.